The clone carrying this TCR beta chain showed up just once. Antigen: not known. These data belong to a study of cytomegalovirus exposure and HLA in healthy donors. General study points: In a later analysis, compared with equally common non-associated chains, HLA-associated beta chains were more expanded.

Germline CDR1 SQVTM, CDR2 ANQGSEA. This CDR3 has 13 amino acids. V was shortened by 3 bases and J by 4 bases, with 12 bases between the two germline ends. A multiplex PCR was run with 60 Vbeta primers and 13 Jbeta primers. Libraries were prepared by immunoSEQ multiplex PCR; TCRdb keeps only in-frame clonotypes and omits some of them. Of about 160,000 clones in the sample, around 83% were seen once. V is TRBV29-1 and J is TRBJ1-2; D not certain. Sequencing was performed on PBMCs. This TCR derives from a man aged 18 to 30 in good health and CMV-seropositive. In nucleotides, the CDR3 is TGCAGCGTTGAGTCGCAGGAGGGCTATGGCTACACCTTC. Translated: CSVESQEGYGYTF.